The 8 T cell receptor beta chains presented below share a single source sample, sequenced in a study of CD8 T cells in ankylosing spondylitis. One entry per CDR3 protein, called by TCRdb with MiXCR from the 5' RACE reads. The data show about 150,000 distinct CDR3 sequences, with around a third seen just once and over 5.5% held by the top ten. Sequencing was performed on synovial fluid, either unsorted or a sorted T cell fraction (not recorded which). The origin of the receptors is a male donor with ankylosing spondylitis.

This clonotype appeared many times. The chain joins TRBV20-1 to TRBJ2-2, with 8 bases aligning to TRBD2. Germline V gene data show CDR1 as DFQATT and CDR2 as SNEGSKA (reference sequence). The junction had 3 bases not matched to a gene; V was cut back by 3 bases and J by 0 bases. The CDR3 is 15 amino acids. The CDR3 DNA reads as TGCAGTGCTAGCGGGGGGGACACGAACACCGGGGAGCTGTTTTTT. It specifies CSASGGDTNTGELFF.

This clonotype is a singleton in its sample. The gene calls are TRBV20-1 and TRBJ2-1, with 11 bases fitting TRBD2. Trimming took 3 bases from V and 4 from J; bases not matched to a gene: 2. Germline V lookup: CDR1 DFQATT, CDR2 SNEGSKA (reference sequence). The CDR3 extends over 14 amino acids. The CDR3 loop is CSARSSGRYNEQFF. CDR3 DNA sequence: TGCAGTGCTAGGTCTAGCGGGAGGTACAATGAGCAGTTCTTC.

The CDR3 region has the DNA TGTGCCAGCAGCTTAGGGCAGGGGGCTATCTATGAGCAGTTCTTC. Translation gives CASSLGQGAIYEQFF. The genes are TRBV7-3 and TRBJ2-1, with TRBD1 matching 8 bases. This CDR3 region has 15 residues. V shed 2 bases, J shed 8 bases, and the junction held 8 bases outside the gene matches. Germline CDR1 and CDR2: SGHTA and FQGTGA.

This chain uses TRBV3-1 with TRBJ2-1; no firm D call. The CDR3 length is 14 residues. The germline V gene encodes CDR1 LGHDT and CDR2 YNNKEL (reference sequence). V was clipped by 1 base and J by 0 bases, with 4 bases between them. The CDR3 is CASSQVNSYNEQFF. CDR3 in DNA: TGTGCCAGCAGCCAAGTTAACTCCTACAATGAGCAGTTCTTC.

This clonotype has a handful of counts. The J gene is TRBJ2-2, the V gene TRBV11-2; TRBD2 matches 11 bases. The CDR3 totals 16 residues. Germline loops: CDR1 SGHAT, CDR2 FQNNGV. V shed 3 bases and J 5 bases; nucleotides not matched to a gene: 5. CDR3 DNA: TGTGCCAGCAGCTTGTTAACTAGCGGGAGTACCGGGGAGCTGTTTTTT. This encodes CASSLLTSGSTGELFF.

In its sample, this clonotype was seen a few times. The V gene is TRBV6-2 or TRBV6-3, the J gene TRBJ2-1, with D perhaps given as TRBD1 or TRBD2 (5 bases each). The ends were cut back, 7 bases at V and 2 bases at J, with 21 bases in the middle. The germline CDR1 and CDR2 sequences are MNHEY and SVGEGT. The CDR3 consists of 17 residues. CDR3 in amino acids: CASTGHRDGTPYNEQFF. Written as DNA, the CDR3 is TGTGCCAGCACTGGGCATAGGGATGGGACCCCCTACAATGAGCAGTTCTTC.

There are a few counts of this clonotype. This rearrangement joins TRBV12-3 or TRBV12-4 to TRBJ1-5; D is possibly TRBD1 (5 bases). The CDR3 is 12 amino acids. V was cut by 7 bases and J by 6 bases, with 10 bases left in between. CDR3 amino acids: CASTWGFQPQHF. The CDR3 DNA reads as TGTGCCAGCACCTGGGGGTTTCAGCCCCAGCATTTT.

This chain uses TRBV4-1 with TRBJ1-4; D is unresolved. V lost 6 bases and J 5 bases, leaving 13 bases between the germline ends. The CDR3 contains 14 residues. Germline assignment: CDR1 MGHRA and CDR2 YSYEKL. The CDR3 loop is CASSRSDPNEKLFF. The CDR3 DNA reads as TGCGCCAGCAGTCGGTCAGACCCAAATGAAAAACTGTTTTTT.